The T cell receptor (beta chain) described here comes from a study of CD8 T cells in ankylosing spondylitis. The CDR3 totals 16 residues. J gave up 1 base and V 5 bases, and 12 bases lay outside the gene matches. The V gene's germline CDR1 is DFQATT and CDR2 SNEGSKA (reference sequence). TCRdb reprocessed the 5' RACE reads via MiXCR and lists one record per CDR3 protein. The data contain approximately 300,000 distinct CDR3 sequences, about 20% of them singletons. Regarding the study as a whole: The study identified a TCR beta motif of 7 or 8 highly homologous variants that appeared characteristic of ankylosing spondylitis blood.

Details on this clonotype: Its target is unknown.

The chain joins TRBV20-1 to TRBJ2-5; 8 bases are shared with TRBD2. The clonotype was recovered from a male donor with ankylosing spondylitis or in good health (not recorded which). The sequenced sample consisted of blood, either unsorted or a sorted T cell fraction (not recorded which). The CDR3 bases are TGCAGTGCTTCTACCCTAAGGACTAGCCTCCAAGAGACCCAGTACTTC. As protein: CSASTLRTSLQETQYF.